This TCR beta chain was identified in a study of T cell changes during pregnancy in multiple sclerosis. The assay was immunoSEQ multiplex PCR, and TCRdb's table has in-frame clones only and misses some. The table has about 40,000 clones, around 90% seen once. CDR1 and CDR2 (germline): SGDLS, YYNGEE. Trimming pared 4 bases from V and 4 bases from J, leaving 14 bases between. CDR3 length: 15 residues. This TCR was sampled from a female donor with multiple sclerosis, enrolled in a pregnancy study. Specimen: CD4+ T cells from peripheral blood mononuclear cells, collected before pregnancy. This chain connects TRBV9 to TRBJ1-4; no firm D call. As DNA, the CDR3 is TGTGCCAGCAGCCCCTACACGGGAATTAATGAAAAACTGTTTTTT. Residues: CASSPYTGINEKLFF.